These 4 T cell receptor beta chains were all obtained from the same sample, sequenced in a study of cytomegalovirus exposure and HLA in healthy donors (dated by TCRdb to 2015 to 2018). Library prep was done by the immunoSEQ multiplex PCR assay. The multiplex PCR relied on a mix of 60 forward primers for TCR Vbeta segments and 13 reverse primers for TCR Jbeta segments. TCRdb's version of the immuneACCESS table is confined to in-frame rearrangements and falls short of the full clone set. An unresolved V gene accounts for under half of the shortfall where checked; the remainder is of unknown origin. This sample gives about 140,000 clones in total; approximately 80% of them show up just once. The ten biggest clones cover around 1.9% of the sample. The sequenced sample was PBMCs. The receptors derive from a man in his forties or fifties in good health and CMV-seronegative.

This sequence joins TRBV5-1 and TRBJ2-3, with D tentatively TRBD1 (6 bases). Trimming took 4 bases from V and 4 from J, leaving 19 bases between them. The CDR3 has 16 amino acids. Germline CDR1 SGHRS, CDR2 YFSETQ. The CDR3, as DNA: TGCGCCAGCAGCCCGCGATACGAGGGGGTGGCAGATACGCAGTATTTT. Translated, it gives CASSPRYEGVADTQYF.

This clone was observed once. The rearrangement links TRBV4-2 to TRBJ2-3, with no clear D. CDR1 is LGHNA and CDR2 is YNFKEQ in the germline V gene. V was cut by 0 bases and J by 2 bases, with 9 bases left in between. The length of the CDR3 is 15 residues. The CDR3 nucleotides read TGTGCCAGCAGCCAAGATACGTACAACACAGATACGCAGTATTTT. Amino acids: CASSQDTYNTDTQYF.

V and J are TRBV19 and TRBJ2-7; 8 positions agree with TRBD1. The CDR3 runs to 14 residues. J was trimmed by 0 bases and V by 9 bases; bases with no gene match: 7. Germline values: CDR1 LNHDA, CDR2 SQIVND (reference sequence). The CDR3 DNA follows: TGTGCCAGCACGGACAGGGAGAGCTCCTACGAGCAGTACTTC. Its protein product is CASTDRESSYEQYF.

Written as DNA, the CDR3 is TGTGCCAGCACCTGGGACAGGGGGCATGGTCAGCCCCAGCATTTT. It codes for CASTWDRGHGQPQHF. The gene calls are TRBV2 and TRBJ1-5, with 12 bases matching TRBD1. Trimming took 7 bases from V and 6 from J; bases not matched to a gene: 7. The CDR3 runs to 15 residues. CDR1 is SNHLY, CDR2 FYNNEI, per germline.